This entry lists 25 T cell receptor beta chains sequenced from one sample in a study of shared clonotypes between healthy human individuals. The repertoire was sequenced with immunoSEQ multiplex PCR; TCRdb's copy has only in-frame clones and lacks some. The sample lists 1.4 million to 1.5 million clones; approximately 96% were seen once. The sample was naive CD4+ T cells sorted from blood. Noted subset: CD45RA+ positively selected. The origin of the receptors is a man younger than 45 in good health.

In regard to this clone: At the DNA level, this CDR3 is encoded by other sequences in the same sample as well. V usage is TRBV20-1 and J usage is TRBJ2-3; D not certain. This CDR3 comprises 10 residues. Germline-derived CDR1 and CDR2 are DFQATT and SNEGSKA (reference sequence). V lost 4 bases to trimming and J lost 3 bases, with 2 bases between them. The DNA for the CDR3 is TGCAGTGCTAAGACAGATACGCAGTATTTT. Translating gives CSAKTDTQYF.

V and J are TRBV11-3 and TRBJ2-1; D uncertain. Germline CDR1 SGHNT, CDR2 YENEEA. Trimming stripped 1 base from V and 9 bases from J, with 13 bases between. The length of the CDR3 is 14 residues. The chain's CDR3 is CASSLGSSVGEQFF. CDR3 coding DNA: TGTGCCAGCAGCTTAGGCTCCAGTGTTGGTGAGCAGTTCTTC.

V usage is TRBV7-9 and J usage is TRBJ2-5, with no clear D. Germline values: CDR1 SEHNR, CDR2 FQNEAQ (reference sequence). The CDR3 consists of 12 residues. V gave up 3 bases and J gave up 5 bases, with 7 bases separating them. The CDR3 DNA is TGTGCCAGCAGCTTTGGTTCGGAGACCCAGTACTTC. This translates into CASSFGSETQYF. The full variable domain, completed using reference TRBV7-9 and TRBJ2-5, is DTGVSQNPRHKITKRGQNVTFRCDPISEHNRLYWYRQTLGQGPEFLTYFQNEAQLEKSRLLSDRFSAERPKGSFSTLEIQRTEQGDSAMYLCASSFGSETQYFGPGTRLLVL.

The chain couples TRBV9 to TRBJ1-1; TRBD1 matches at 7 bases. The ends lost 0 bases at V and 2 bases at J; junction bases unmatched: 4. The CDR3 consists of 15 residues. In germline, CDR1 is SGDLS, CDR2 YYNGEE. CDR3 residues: CASSVVGGGNTEAFF. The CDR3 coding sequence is TGTGCCAGCAGCGTAGTCGGAGGGGGCAACACTGAAGCTTTCTTT.

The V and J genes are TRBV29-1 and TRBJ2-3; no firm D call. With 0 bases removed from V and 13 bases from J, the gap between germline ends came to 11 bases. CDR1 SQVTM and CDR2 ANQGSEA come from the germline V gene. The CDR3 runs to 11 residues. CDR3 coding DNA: TGCAGCGTTGAAGATCATAACCTGAAGTATTTT. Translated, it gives CSVEDHNLKYF.

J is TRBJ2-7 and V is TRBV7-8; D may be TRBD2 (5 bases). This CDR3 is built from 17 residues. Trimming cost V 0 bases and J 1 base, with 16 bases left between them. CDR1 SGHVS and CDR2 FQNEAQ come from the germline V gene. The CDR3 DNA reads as TGTGCCAGCAGCTTAGCGTCCCTTATGGGGAGATCCTACGAGCAGTACTTC. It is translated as CASSLASLMGRSYEQYF.

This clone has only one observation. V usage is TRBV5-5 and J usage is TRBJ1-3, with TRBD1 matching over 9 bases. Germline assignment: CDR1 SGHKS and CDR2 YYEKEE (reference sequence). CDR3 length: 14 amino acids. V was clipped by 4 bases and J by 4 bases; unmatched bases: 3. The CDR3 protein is CASSGTGIGNTIYF. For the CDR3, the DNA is TGTGCCAGCAGCGGGACAGGGATCGGAAACACCATATATTTT.

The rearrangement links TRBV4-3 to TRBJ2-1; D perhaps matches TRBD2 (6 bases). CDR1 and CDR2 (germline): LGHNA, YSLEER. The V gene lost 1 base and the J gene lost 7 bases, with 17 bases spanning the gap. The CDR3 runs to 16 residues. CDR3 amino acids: CASSQAGTEARNEQFF. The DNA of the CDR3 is TGCGCCAGCAGCCAAGCGGGGACTGAGGCCCGGAATGAGCAGTTCTTC.

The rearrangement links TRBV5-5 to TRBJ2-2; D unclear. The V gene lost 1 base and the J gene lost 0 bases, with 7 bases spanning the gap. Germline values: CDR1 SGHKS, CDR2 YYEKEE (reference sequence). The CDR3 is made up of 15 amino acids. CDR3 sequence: CASSLRSANTGELFF. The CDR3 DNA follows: TGTGCCAGCAGCTTGCGAAGTGCGAACACCGGGGAGCTGTTTTTT.

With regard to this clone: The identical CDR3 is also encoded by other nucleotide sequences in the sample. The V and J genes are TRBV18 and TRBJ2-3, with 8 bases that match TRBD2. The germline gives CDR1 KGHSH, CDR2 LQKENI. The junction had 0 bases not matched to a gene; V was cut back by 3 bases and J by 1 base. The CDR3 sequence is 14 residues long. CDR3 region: CASSPTSGTDTQYF. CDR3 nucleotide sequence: TGTGCCAGCTCACCGACTAGCGGCACAGATACGCAGTATTTT.

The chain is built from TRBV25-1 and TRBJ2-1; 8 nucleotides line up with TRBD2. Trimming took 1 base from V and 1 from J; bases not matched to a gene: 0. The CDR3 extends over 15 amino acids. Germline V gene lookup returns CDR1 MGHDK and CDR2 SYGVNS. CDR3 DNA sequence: TGTGCCAGCAGTGAATCTAGCGGGTCCTACAATGAGCAGTTCTTC. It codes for CASSESSGSYNEQFF.

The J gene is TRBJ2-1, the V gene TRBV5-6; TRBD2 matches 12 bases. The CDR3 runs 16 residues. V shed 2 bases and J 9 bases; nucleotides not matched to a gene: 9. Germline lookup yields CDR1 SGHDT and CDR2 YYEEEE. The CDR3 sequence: CASSFLLAGGPGEQFF. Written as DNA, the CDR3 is TGTGCCAGCAGCTTTTTACTAGCGGGAGGACCTGGTGAGCAGTTCTTC.

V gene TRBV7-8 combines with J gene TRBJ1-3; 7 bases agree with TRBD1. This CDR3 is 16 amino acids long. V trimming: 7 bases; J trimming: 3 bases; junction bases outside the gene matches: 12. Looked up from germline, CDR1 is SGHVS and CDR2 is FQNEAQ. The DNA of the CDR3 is TGTGCCAGCACCCACAGGGGAGGGCTTGGTGGAAACACCATATATTTT. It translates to CASTHRGGLGGNTIYF.

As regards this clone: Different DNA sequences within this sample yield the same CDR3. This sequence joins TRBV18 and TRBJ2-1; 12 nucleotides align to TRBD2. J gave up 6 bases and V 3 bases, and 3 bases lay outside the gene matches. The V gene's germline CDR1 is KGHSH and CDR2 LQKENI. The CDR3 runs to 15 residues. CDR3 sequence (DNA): TGTGCCAGCTCACCGCCGGGACTAGCGGGCAATGAGCAGTTCTTC. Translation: CASSPPGLAGNEQFF.

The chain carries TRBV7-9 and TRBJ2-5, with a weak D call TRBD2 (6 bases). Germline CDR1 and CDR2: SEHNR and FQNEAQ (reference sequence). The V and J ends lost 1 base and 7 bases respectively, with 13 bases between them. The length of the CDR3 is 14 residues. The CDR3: CASSLVRGLVTQYF. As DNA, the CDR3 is TGTGCCAGCAGCTTAGTGCGGGGCCTGGTGACCCAGTACTTC.

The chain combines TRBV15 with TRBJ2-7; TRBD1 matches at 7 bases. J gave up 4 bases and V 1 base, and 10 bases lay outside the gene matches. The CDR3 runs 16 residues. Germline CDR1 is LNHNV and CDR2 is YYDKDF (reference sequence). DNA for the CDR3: TGTGCCACCAGCAGAGCGTCCGGGACAGAGGTTTACGAGCAGTACTTC. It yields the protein CATSRASGTEVYEQYF.

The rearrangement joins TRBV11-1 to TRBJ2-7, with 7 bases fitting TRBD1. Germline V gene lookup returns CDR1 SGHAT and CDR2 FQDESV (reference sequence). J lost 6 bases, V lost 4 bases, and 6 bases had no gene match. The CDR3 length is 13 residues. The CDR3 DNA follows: TGTGCCAGCAGCTCGACAGGGAGACGCGAGCAGTACTTC. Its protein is CASSSTGRREQYF.

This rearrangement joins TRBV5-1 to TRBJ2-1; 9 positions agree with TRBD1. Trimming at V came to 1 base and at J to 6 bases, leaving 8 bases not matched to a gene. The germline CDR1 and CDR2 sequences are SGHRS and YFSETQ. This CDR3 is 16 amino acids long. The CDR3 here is CASSLIGDRVFNEQFF. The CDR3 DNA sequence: TGCGCCAGCAGCTTGATCGGGGACAGGGTTTTCAATGAGCAGTTCTTC.

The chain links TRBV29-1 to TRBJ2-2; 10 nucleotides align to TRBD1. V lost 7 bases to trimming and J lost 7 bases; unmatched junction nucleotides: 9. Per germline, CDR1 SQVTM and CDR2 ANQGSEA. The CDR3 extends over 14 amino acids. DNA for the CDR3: TGCAGCGGTACCGGGACAGGGGAAGTCGGGGAGCTGTTTTTT. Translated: CSGTGTGEVGELFF.

Here the CDR3 reads CASSIGQGGTYNEQFF. In nucleotides, the CDR3 is TGTGCCAGCAGCATCGGACAGGGAGGGACCTACAATGAGCAGTTCTTC. The rearrangement uses TRBV5-4 and TRBJ2-1, with a possible D match to TRBD1 (8 bases). Germline loops: CDR1 SGHNT, CDR2 YYREEE (reference sequence). The CDR3 totals 16 residues. V dropped 4 bases and J dropped 2 bases, with 16 bases sitting between them.

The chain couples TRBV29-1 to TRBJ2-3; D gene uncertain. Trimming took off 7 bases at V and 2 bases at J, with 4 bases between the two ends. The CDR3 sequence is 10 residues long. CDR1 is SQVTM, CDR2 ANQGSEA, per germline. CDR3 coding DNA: TGCAGCGCCTTCACAGATACGCAGTATTTT. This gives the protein CSAFTDTQYF.

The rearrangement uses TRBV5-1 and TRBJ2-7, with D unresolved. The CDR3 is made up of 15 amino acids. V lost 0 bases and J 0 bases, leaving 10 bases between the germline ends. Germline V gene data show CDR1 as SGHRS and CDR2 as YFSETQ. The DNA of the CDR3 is TGCGCCAGCAGCTTGGTTCCGGAGAGCTCCTACGAGCAGTACTTC. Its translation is CASSLVPESSYEQYF.

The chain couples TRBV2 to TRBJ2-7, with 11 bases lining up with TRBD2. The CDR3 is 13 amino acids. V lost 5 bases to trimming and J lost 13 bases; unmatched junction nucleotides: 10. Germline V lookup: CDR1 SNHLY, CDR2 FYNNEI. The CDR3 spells CASSSTSGGVGYF. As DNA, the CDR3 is TGTGCCAGCAGTAGCACTAGCGGGGGCGTCGGATACTTC. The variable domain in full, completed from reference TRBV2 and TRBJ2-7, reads EPEVTQTPSHQVTQMGQEVILRCVPISNHLYFYWYRQILGQKVEFLVSFYNNEISEKSEIFDDQFSVERPDGSNFTLKIRSTKLEDSAMYFCASSSTSGGVGYFGPGTRLTVT.

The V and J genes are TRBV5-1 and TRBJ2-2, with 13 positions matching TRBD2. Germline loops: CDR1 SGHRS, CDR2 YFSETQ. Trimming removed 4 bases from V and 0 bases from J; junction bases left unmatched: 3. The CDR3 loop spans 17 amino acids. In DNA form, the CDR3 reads TGCGCCAGCAGCACACTAGCGGGAGGGCCGAACACCGGGGAGCTGTTTTTT. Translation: CASSTLAGGPNTGELFF.

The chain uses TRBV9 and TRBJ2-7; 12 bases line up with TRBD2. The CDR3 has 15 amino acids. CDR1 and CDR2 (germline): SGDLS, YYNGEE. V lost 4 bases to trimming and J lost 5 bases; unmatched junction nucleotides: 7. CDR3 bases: TGTGCCAGCAGCCCCAGACTAGCGGGAGCAAACGAGCAGTACTTC. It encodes CASSPRLAGANEQYF.